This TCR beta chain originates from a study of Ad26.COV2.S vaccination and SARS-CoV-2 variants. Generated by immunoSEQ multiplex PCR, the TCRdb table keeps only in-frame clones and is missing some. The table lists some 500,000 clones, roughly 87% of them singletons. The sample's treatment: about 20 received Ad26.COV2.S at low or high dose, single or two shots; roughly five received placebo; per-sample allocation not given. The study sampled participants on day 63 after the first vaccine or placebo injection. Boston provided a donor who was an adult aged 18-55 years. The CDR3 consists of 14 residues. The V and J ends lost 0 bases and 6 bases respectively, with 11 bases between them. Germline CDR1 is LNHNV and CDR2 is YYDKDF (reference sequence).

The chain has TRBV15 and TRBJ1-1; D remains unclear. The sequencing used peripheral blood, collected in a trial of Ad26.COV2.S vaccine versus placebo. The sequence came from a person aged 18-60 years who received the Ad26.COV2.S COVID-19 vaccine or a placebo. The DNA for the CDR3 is TGTGCCACCAGCAGAGATGACCTAGTTTCTGAAGCTTTCTTT. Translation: CATSRDDLVSEAFF. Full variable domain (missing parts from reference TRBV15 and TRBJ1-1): DAMVIQNPRYQVTQFGKPVTLSCSQTLNHNVMYWYQQKSSQAPKLLFHYYDKDFNNEADTPDNFQSRRPNTSFCFLDIRSPGLGDTAMYLCATSRDDLVSEAFFGQGTRLTVV.